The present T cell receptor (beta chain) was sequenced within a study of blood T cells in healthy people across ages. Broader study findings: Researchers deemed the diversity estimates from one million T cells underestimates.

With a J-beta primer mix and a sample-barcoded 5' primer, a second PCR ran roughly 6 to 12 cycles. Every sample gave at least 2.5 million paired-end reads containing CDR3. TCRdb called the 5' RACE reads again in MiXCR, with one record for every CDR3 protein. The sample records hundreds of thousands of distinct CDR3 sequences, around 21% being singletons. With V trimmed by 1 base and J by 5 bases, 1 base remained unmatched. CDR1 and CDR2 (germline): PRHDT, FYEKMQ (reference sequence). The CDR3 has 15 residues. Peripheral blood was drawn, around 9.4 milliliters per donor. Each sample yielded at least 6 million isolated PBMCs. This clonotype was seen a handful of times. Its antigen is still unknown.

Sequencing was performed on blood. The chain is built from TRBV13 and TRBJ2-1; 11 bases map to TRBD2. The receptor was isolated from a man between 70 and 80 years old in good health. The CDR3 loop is CASSLETSGNNEQFF. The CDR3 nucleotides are TGTGCCAGCAGCTTAGAGACTAGCGGGAACAATGAGCAGTTCTTC.